The 28 T cell receptor beta chains below all came from one sample that was sequenced in a study of cytomegalovirus exposure and HLA in healthy donors. PCR primers comprised 60 Vbeta and 13 Jbeta primers. Repertoires were generated with immunoSEQ multiplex PCR, while TCRdb's copy carries only in-frame clones and drops some. Among under 200,000 clones listed, 80% to 85% were seen once. Sequencing was done on a sample of PBMCs. The receptors stem from a man aged 30-40 years in good health and CMV-seronegative.

The chain combines TRBV29-1 with TRBJ2-5; TRBD2 agrees at 7 bases. This CDR3 spans 11 amino acids. The germline V gene encodes CDR1 SQVTM and CDR2 ANQGSEA. With V trimmed by 8 bases and J by 2 bases, 2 bases remained unmatched. The CDR3 reads CSSGGQETQYF. The CDR3 DNA is TGCAGCTCCGGGGGGCAAGAGACCCAGTACTTC. Drawing the rest from reference TRBV29-1 and TRBJ2-5, the complete variable domain is SAVISQKPSRDICQRGTSLTIQCQVDSQVTMMFWYRQQPGQSLTLIATANQGSEATYESGFVIDKFPISRPNLTFSTLTVSNMSPEDSSIYLCSSGGQETQYFGPGTRLLVL.

The chain has TRBV7-2 and TRBJ2-7, with D possibly TRBD2 on 5 matching bases. The germline V and J ends were trimmed by 3 bases and 2 bases, with 11 bases remaining between them. Germline lookup yields CDR1 SGHTA and CDR2 FQGNSA. The CDR3 covers 14 residues. DNA of the CDR3: TGTGCCAGCAGCTTTGGGCTAGCCACCTACGAGCAGTACTTC. Encoded protein: CASSFGLATYEQYF.

The rearrangement joins TRBV6-4 to TRBJ2-1, with a tentative D call TRBD2 (6 bases). The CDR3 totals 16 residues. Germline V gene data show CDR1 as MRHNA and CDR2 as SNTAGT. The V gene lost 6 bases and the J gene lost 7 bases, with 22 bases spanning the gap. Written as DNA, the CDR3 is TGTGCCAGCAGAGTTTTCGGGACTCGAGCACGAAATGAGCAGTTCTTC. Its protein product is CASRVFGTRARNEQFF.

J is TRBJ1-5 and V is TRBV6-1, with TRBD1 identical over 8 bases. The germline V gene encodes CDR1 MNHNS and CDR2 SASEGT. The V segment lost 4 bases and the J segment 5 bases; nucleotides outside the gene matches: 10. This CDR3 has 16 residues. CDR3 loop: CASSALGQGAHQPQHF. The CDR3, as DNA: TGTGCCAGCAGTGCCCTCGGACAGGGCGCCCATCAGCCCCAGCATTTT.

Only one count was recorded for this clone. The rearrangement links TRBV2 to TRBJ2-5, with a tentative D call TRBD2 (5 bases). The germline CDR1 and CDR2 sequences are SNHLY and FYNNEI. V lost 7 bases, J lost 1 base, and 10 bases lay in between. The CDR3 covers 13 residues. CDR3 amino acids: CASTGETQETQYF. The CDR3 DNA reads as TGTGCCAGCACCGGGGAGACCCAAGAGACCCAGTACTTC.

The V gene is TRBV30, the J gene TRBJ2-2; 8 bases match TRBD1. This CDR3 spans 16 amino acids. Germline trimming cut 3 bases from V and 6 bases from J; bases unmatched to any gene: 12. Per the germline V gene, CDR1 is GTSNPN and CDR2 is SVGIG (reference sequence). CDR3: CAWSLYLGQGPGELFF. The CDR3 DNA is TGTGCCTGGAGCTTATACCTAGGACAGGGTCCCGGGGAGCTGTTTTTT.

A few counts support this clone. The rearrangement joins TRBV5-6 to TRBJ1-6; D is uncertain. V was clipped by 1 base and J by 0 bases, with 11 bases between them. CDR3 length: 17 residues. Germline V gene lookup returns CDR1 SGHDT and CDR2 YYEEEE. This CDR3 reads CASSLYRGGSYNSPLHF. CDR3 DNA: TGTGCCAGCAGCTTGTATCGGGGTGGCTCCTATAATTCACCCCTCCACTTT.

The chain links TRBV29-1 to TRBJ2-3; 13 bases align to TRBD2. The CDR3 loop spans 13 amino acids. V lost 7 bases to trimming and J lost 5 bases; unmatched junction nucleotides: 3. CDR1 is SQVTM, CDR2 ANQGSEA, per germline. Here the CDR3 DNA reads TGCAGCGGGACTAGCGGGGGAGGAGATACGCAGTATTTT. This codes for CSGTSGGGDTQYF.

The chain couples TRBV7-9 to TRBJ2-2; 7 bases match TRBD2. CDR3 length: 14 amino acids. Germline assignment: CDR1 SEHNR and CDR2 FQNEAQ (reference sequence). The J segment lost 2 bases and the V segment lost 6 bases, leaving 3 bases of the junction unmatched. CDR3 sequence reads: CASRGTTNTGELFF. The CDR3 DNA reads as TGTGCCAGCAGGGGGACTACCAACACCGGGGAGCTGTTTTTT.

This clone was seen a handful of times. This rearrangement joins TRBV10-3 to TRBJ2-5; weak D call: TRBD1 (5 bases). CDR1 and CDR2 from the germline V gene are ENHRY and SYGVKD. V lost 11 bases to trimming and J lost 0 bases, with 10 bases between them. The CDR3 runs to 12 residues. CDR3 DNA sequence: TGTGCCGCCAGGGCGGACCAAGAGACCCAGTACTTC. It yields the protein CAARADQETQYF.

This rearrangement joins TRBV27 to TRBJ2-3, with a possible D match to TRBD2 (5 bases). CDR1 is MNHEY, CDR2 SMNVEV, per germline (reference sequence). V gave up 8 bases and J gave up 1 base, with 16 bases separating them. This CDR3 region has 15 residues. This CDR3 reads CASQRERVGTDTQYF. The CDR3 nucleotides read TGTGCCAGCCAACGGGAACGTGTCGGCACAGATACGCAGTATTTT.

This clone was recorded only once. This rearrangement joins TRBV25-1 to TRBJ1-5; maybe TRBD1 (5 bases). The length of the CDR3 is 13 residues. The V gene lost 8 bases and the J gene lost 2 bases, with 10 bases spanning the gap. CDR1 is MGHDK and CDR2 is SYGVNS in the germline V gene. The CDR3 coding sequence is TGTGCCAGCGGGGGGAATGGCAATCAGCCCCAGCATTTT. Translation: CASGGNGNQPQHF.

The chain couples TRBV10-3 to TRBJ2-1, with D possibly matching TRBD2 (6 bases). The CDR3 covers 14 residues. Germline V gene data show CDR1 as ENHRY and CDR2 as SYGVKD. V dropped 10 bases and J dropped 4 bases, with 17 bases sitting between them. The CDR3 protein is CATDGGTVYNEQFF. CDR3 nucleotide sequence: TGTGCCACCGATGGAGGGACGGTGTACAATGAGCAGTTCTTC.

This rearrangement joins TRBV6-5 to TRBJ2-3; 10 positions match TRBD2. With V trimmed by 6 bases and J by 4 bases, 4 bases remained unmatched. The CDR3 extends over 14 amino acids. From germline, CDR1 is MNHEY and CDR2 SVGAGI. The CDR3 protein is CASRASGGPDTQYF. CDR3 sequence (DNA): TGTGCCAGCAGGGCTAGCGGGGGCCCAGATACGCAGTATTTT.

V is TRBV28 and J is TRBJ2-3, with D perhaps TRBD1 (5 bases). Germline loops: CDR1 MDHEN, CDR2 SYDVKM. The germline V and J ends were trimmed by 1 base and 2 bases, with 7 bases remaining between them. This CDR3 region has 14 residues. CDR3 residues: CASSLSGPTDTQYF. The DNA for the CDR3 is TGTGCCAGCAGTTTATCAGGGCCCACAGATACGCAGTATTTT.

The chain couples TRBV28 to TRBJ1-1; 8 positions match TRBD1. The junction had 5 bases not matched to a gene; V was cut back by 7 bases and J by 1 base. Germline V CDR1 and CDR2: MDHEN, SYDVKM. The CDR3 has 14 amino acids. CDR3 sequence: CASNPDRENTEAFF. The CDR3 DNA follows: TGTGCCAGCAACCCGGACAGGGAGAACACTGAAGCTTTCTTT.

The chain recombines TRBV10-1 with TRBJ1-1; D perhaps matches TRBD1 (6 bases). Germline CDR1 reads WNHNN; CDR2 reads SYGVQD (reference sequence). The CDR3 runs to 17 residues. The germline V and J ends were trimmed by 1 base and 5 bases, with 20 bases remaining between them. This CDR3 reads CASSEFSTGRRGTEAFF. CDR3 nucleotides: TGCGCCAGCAGTGAGTTTTCTACAGGGAGACGAGGGACTGAAGCTTTCTTT.

This chain links TRBV6-5 with TRBJ2-5; TRBD2 aligns across 9 bases. Unmatched junction bases numbered 4, after V lost 6 bases and J lost 5 bases. Germline V lookup: CDR1 MNHEY, CDR2 SVGAGI. The CDR3 contains 13 residues. The CDR3 reads CASSPGLAETQYF. CDR3 DNA: TGTGCCAGCAGCCCCGGACTAGCGGAGACCCAGTACTTC.

This chain uses TRBV14 with TRBJ2-2; TRBD2 matches 9 bases. The trim removed 2 bases at V and 6 bases at J, leaving 7 bases unmatched. This CDR3 has 16 amino acids. Germline V CDR1 and CDR2: SGHDN, FVKESK. The CDR3 sequence is CASSQRLAVMPGELFF. In DNA, the CDR3 is TGTGCCAGCAGCCAAAGACTAGCGGTTATGCCCGGGGAGCTGTTTTTT.

This chain connects TRBV18 to TRBJ1-4; D may be TRBD1 (5 bases). V shed 2 bases and J shed 6 bases, with 10 bases lying between them. CDR3 length: 14 residues. The germline gives CDR1 KGHSH, CDR2 LQKENI. CDR3 amino acids: CASSPAGGHEKLFF. The CDR3 nucleotides are TGTGCCAGCTCACCAGCGGGGGGTCATGAAAAACTGTTTTTT.

The chain carries TRBV7-6 and TRBJ2-1; the D gene is possibly TRBD1 (5 bases). Per germline, CDR1 SGHVS and CDR2 FNYEAQ. This CDR3 comprises 13 residues. Deletions cut 4 bases from V and 5 bases from J, with 9 bases between. In DNA form, the CDR3 reads TGTGCCAGCAGCTCGGGCAGGGACAATGAGCAGTTCTTC. Encoded protein: CASSSGRDNEQFF.

This clone has just one count. The chain joins TRBV10-2 to TRBJ2-5; possible D gene TRBD2, 5 bases. CDR1 WSHSY and CDR2 SAAADI come from the germline V gene. Trimming pared 0 bases from V and 5 bases from J, leaving 7 bases between. This CDR3 is built from 13 residues. CDR3 protein: CASSESRGETQYF. DNA of the CDR3: TGCGCCAGCAGTGAGTCGCGAGGGGAGACCCAGTACTTC.

J is TRBJ2-7 and V is TRBV5-1, with D maybe TRBD1 (6 bases). Per germline, CDR1 SGHRS and CDR2 YFSETQ. The CDR3 runs 15 residues. V was pared by 3 bases and J by 4 bases, with 17 bases between. The CDR3 nucleotides are TGCGCCAGCAGCTCCTCCGGGACATTTAATTACGAGCAGTACTTC. It is translated as CASSSSGTFNYEQYF.

This chain links TRBV5-1 with TRBJ1-1; 10 nucleotides line up with TRBD1. The CDR3 is 16 amino acids. V was clipped by 3 bases and J by 1 base; unmatched bases: 6. Germline values: CDR1 SGHRS, CDR2 YFSETQ. The CDR3 sequence: CASSSGQGGTNTEAFF. The CDR3 bases are TGCGCCAGCAGCTCAGGACAGGGGGGGACGAACACTGAAGCTTTCTTT.

This chain uses TRBV2 with TRBJ2-5; D call uncertain. V gave up 7 bases and J gave up 2 bases, with 11 bases separating them. This CDR3 has 13 amino acids. CDR1 is SNHLY, CDR2 FYNNEI, per germline. Written as DNA, the CDR3 is TGTGCCAGCACCATGCGGTTACAAGAGACCCAGTACTTC. It translates to CASTMRLQETQYF.

This clone was observed a handful of times. The rearrangement links TRBV4-1 to TRBJ1-4; TRBD1 might be the D (6 bases). Trimming cost V 0 bases and J 12 bases, with 17 bases left between them. The germline V gene has CDR1 MGHRA and CDR2 YSYEKL. This CDR3 region has 15 residues. CDR3 sequence: CASSQDQGQGWELFF. CDR3 coding DNA: TGCGCCAGCAGCCAAGATCAGGGGCAGGGTTGGGAACTGTTTTTT.

This clone was picked up one time. J is TRBJ2-1 and V is TRBV5-6; 8 bases fit TRBD2. The V segment lost 1 base and the J segment 5 bases; nucleotides outside the gene matches: 8. Germline V gene sequence: CDR1 SGHDT, CDR2 YYEEEE. The CDR3 has 16 amino acids. Here the CDR3 DNA reads TGTGCCAGCAGCTTGCCTGGCGGGGGGACCGACAATGAGCAGTTCTTC. As protein: CASSLPGGGTDNEQFF.

This chain uses TRBV28 with TRBJ2-3, with TRBD2 matching 9 bases. Trimming cost V 2 bases and J 1 base; bases outside gene matches: 7. In germline, CDR1 is MDHEN, CDR2 SYDVKM. The CDR3 length is 17 residues. CDR3 residues: CASSLAGGGLRTDTQYF. CDR3 nucleotides: TGTGCCAGCAGTTTAGCGGGGGGGGGCCTTCGCACAGATACGCAGTATTTT.